These 21 T cell receptor beta chains share one sample of origin, sequenced in a study of response to subunit inactivated influenza vaccine. TCRdb independently ran MiXCR on the RT-PCR reads; one entry per CDR3 protein. The sample lists approximately 160,000 distinct CDR3 sequences; roughly 10% were seen once. Sample: CD8+ T cells sorted from PBMCs, taken about 23 months after vaccination. All receptors derive from a man aged 45 to 70 who received an inactivated influenza vaccine.

This clonotype has a handful of counts. CDR3 in DNA: TGTGCCAGCAGTCCATGGACTAGCGGGGTTCAAGAGACCCAGTACTTC. Residues: CASSPWTSGVQETQYF. The chain recombines TRBV27 with TRBJ2-5, with TRBD2 matching over 12 bases. Germline V gives CDR1 MNHEY, CDR2 SMNVEV (reference sequence). This CDR3 comprises 16 residues. The V segment lost 5 bases and the J segment 2 bases; nucleotides outside the gene matches: 6.

This sequence joins TRBV27 and TRBJ1-4, with D maybe TRBD1 (5 bases). The germline V and J ends were trimmed by 3 bases and 4 bases, with 12 bases remaining between them. The CDR3 length is 15 residues. Germline loops: CDR1 MNHEY, CDR2 SMNVEV (reference sequence). CDR3 DNA: TGTGCCAGCAGTTTTAAGGGGACCCATAATGAAAAACTGTTTTTT. Residues: CASSFKGTHNEKLFF.

The chain has TRBV7-9 and TRBJ2-5; no definite D call. Per the germline V gene, CDR1 is SEHNR and CDR2 is FQNEAQ (reference sequence). The CDR3 loop spans 14 amino acids. V dropped 3 bases and J dropped 3 bases, with 11 bases sitting between them. The CDR3 region is CASSFRPLEETQYF. In nucleotides, the CDR3 is TGTGCCAGCAGCTTTCGCCCTTTGGAAGAGACCCAGTACTTC.

The chain couples TRBV20-1 to TRBJ2-1; D unclear. Germline V lookup: CDR1 DFQATT, CDR2 SNEGSKA (reference sequence). The CDR3 has 11 amino acids. The germline V and J ends were trimmed by 4 bases and 6 bases, with 7 bases remaining between them. The CDR3 sequence: CSAMSGNEQFF. The CDR3 DNA is TGCAGTGCTATGTCCGGCAATGAGCAGTTCTTC.

This clonotype came up a few times. The chain employs TRBV7-9 and TRBJ2-5; tentatively, D is TRBD1 (5 bases). V was cut by 2 bases and J by 5 bases, with 12 bases left in between. Germline assignment: CDR1 SEHNR and CDR2 FQNEAQ (reference sequence). The CDR3 is 14 residues long. For the CDR3, the DNA is TGTGCCAGCAGCTTAAGGGGCTCGTGGGAGACCCAGTACTTC. The encoded protein is CASSLRGSWETQYF.

The rearrangement links TRBV18 to TRBJ2-1; D uncertain. Germline assignment: CDR1 KGHSH and CDR2 LQKENI. The CDR3 consists of 14 residues. Trimming cost V 3 bases and J 5 bases, with 11 bases left between them. CDR3 sequence reads: CASSPTEGNNEQFF. The CDR3 nucleotides read TGTGCCAGCTCACCGACCGAAGGGAACAATGAGCAGTTCTTC.

The genes are TRBV18 and TRBJ2-1; D may be TRBD2 (5 bases). The germline V gene has CDR1 KGHSH and CDR2 LQKENI. The CDR3 totals 14 residues. Trimming took 3 bases from V and 5 from J, leaving 11 bases between them. The CDR3 DNA sequence: TGTGCCAGCTCACCGTCGGACGGGAACAATGAGCAGTTCTTC. It codes for CASSPSDGNNEQFF. Combining the CDR3 with reference TRBV18 and TRBJ2-1 gives the whole variable domain NAGVMQNPRHLVRRRGQEARLRCSPMKGHSHVYWYRQLPEEGLKFMVYLQKENIIDESGMPKERFSAEFPKEGPSILRIQQVVRGDSAAYFCASSPSDGNNEQFFGPGTRLTVL.

This clonotype showed up many times. The chain combines TRBV7-9 with TRBJ2-1; 12 nucleotides match TRBD2. The ends lost 7 bases at V and 5 bases at J; junction bases unmatched: 9. CDR1 is SEHNR, CDR2 FQNEAQ, per germline (reference sequence). This CDR3 is 16 amino acids long. CDR3 DNA: TGTGCCAGCATCCTAGCGGGAGGGCCTTGGGACAATGAGCAGTTCTTC. Its translation is CASILAGGPWDNEQFF.

This chain links TRBV6-1 with TRBJ2-1, with D hard to call. Trimming removed 2 bases at V and 6 bases at J, with 14 bases between. CDR3 length: 15 amino acids. Germline lookup yields CDR1 MNHNS and CDR2 SASEGT. The CDR3 DNA follows: TGTGCCAGCAGTGAATTACAGCTTACGGGCAATGAGCAGTTCTTC. It codes for CASSELQLTGNEQFF.

This clonotype occurred many times. V gene TRBV4-1 combines with J gene TRBJ2-3; no clear D gene. Germline V lookup: CDR1 MGHRA, CDR2 YSYEKL. The CDR3 runs to 13 residues. Trimming cost V 1 base and J 3 bases, with 5 bases left between them. The CDR3 DNA sequence: TGCGCCAGCAGCCAAGTCCCTACAGATACGCAGTATTTT. Translating gives CASSQVPTDTQYF.

This clonotype was observed a handful of times. The V call is TRBV28, the J call TRBJ1-4; D may be TRBD1 (5 bases). The CDR3 contains 15 residues. Germline assignment: CDR1 MDHEN and CDR2 SYDVKM. V lost 4 bases to trimming and J lost 0 bases, with 9 bases between them. CDR3 in DNA: TGTGCCAGCAGTTCCCTCAGGGCAACTAATGAAAAACTGTTTTTT. This codes for CASSSLRATNEKLFF.

This sequence joins TRBV6-2 or TRBV6-3 and TRBJ2-7; no definite D call. V gave up 2 bases and J gave up 3 bases, with 8 bases separating them. CDR1 is MNHEY, CDR2 SVGEGT, per germline. The CDR3 has 13 residues. The CDR3 nucleotides read TGTGCCAGCAGTTACGCGGCATTCTACGAGCAGTACTTC. Protein: CASSYAAFYEQYF.

This clonotype was seen a few times. The chain has TRBV5-5 and TRBJ2-6; no clear D gene. This CDR3 contains 18 residues. Trimming took 1 base from V and 0 from J, leaving 14 bases between them. Germline V gene sequence: CDR1 SGHKS, CDR2 YYEKEE (reference sequence). The CDR3 region has the DNA TGTGCCAGCAGCTTGTTTATAGGTGTGGCCTCTGGGGCCAACGTCCTGACTTTC. It is translated as CASSLFIGVASGANVLTF.

This clonotype was detected only a few times. This CDR3 reads CAWSPGTYNEQFF. CDR3 sequence (DNA): TGTGCCTGGAGCCCAGGGACCTACAATGAGCAGTTCTTC. The chain couples TRBV30 to TRBJ2-1; maybe TRBD1 (5 bases). Trimming pared 3 bases from V and 2 bases from J, leaving 8 bases between. This CDR3 has 13 amino acids. The germline V gene encodes CDR1 GTSNPN and CDR2 SVGIG (reference sequence).

This clonotype has only a few counts. V and J are TRBV25-1 and TRBJ2-5, with D perhaps TRBD2 (6 bases). Per the germline V gene, CDR1 is MGHDK and CDR2 is SYGVNS. This CDR3 is 16 amino acids long. Trimming took off 4 bases at V and 5 bases at J, with 20 bases between the two ends. CDR3 nucleotides: TGTGCCAGCAGTGGCCCCGGGGCGACTAGTCACGAGACCCAGTACTTC. It is translated as CASSGPGATSHETQYF.

This clonotype was seen more than once but under ten times. The chain uses TRBV2 and TRBJ2-3; 10 positions match TRBD1. The germline V gene encodes CDR1 SNHLY and CDR2 FYNNEI. This CDR3 comprises 14 residues. V shed 7 bases and J 1 base; nucleotides not matched to a gene: 2. CDR3: CASTGTGGTDTQYF. In nucleotides, the CDR3 is TGTGCCAGCACCGGGACAGGGGGCACAGATACGCAGTATTTT.

This chain connects TRBV4-1 to TRBJ2-1; TRBD2 matches at 9 bases. The CDR3 contains 18 residues. Losses at the gene ends were 0 bases for V and 7 bases for J; bases not matched to a gene: 13. Per germline, CDR1 MGHRA and CDR2 YSYEKL. The CDR3, as DNA: TGCGCCAGCAGCCAAGACCCTTTTGCGGGAGGGAGTGAGAATGAGCAGTTCTTC. Its translation: CASSQDPFAGGSENEQFF.

This clonotype was seen ten or more times. This chain uses TRBV29-1 with TRBJ2-7, with TRBD2 matching 13 bases. In germline, CDR1 is SQVTM, CDR2 ANQGSEA. This CDR3 has 15 residues. V lost 5 bases to trimming and J lost 3 bases; unmatched junction nucleotides: 7. The CDR3 DNA reads TGCAGCGTTCTAAGACTAGCGGGAGGCAACTACGAGCAGTACTTC. Translation: CSVLRLAGGNYEQYF.

This sequence joins TRBV12-3 or TRBV12-4 and TRBJ2-7; tentatively, D is TRBD1 or TRBD2 (5 bases each). Trimming took off 3 bases at V and 6 bases at J, with 9 bases between the two ends. This CDR3 region has 12 residues. The DNA for the CDR3 is TGTGCCAGCAGTTTGGGGGTGAGCGAGCAGTACTTC. Translated, it gives CASSLGVSEQYF.

This clonotype was counted at least ten times. The J gene is TRBJ2-1, the V gene TRBV12-3 or TRBV12-4; TRBD2 matches 12 bases. The CDR3 has 15 amino acids. The trim removed 4 bases at V and 3 bases at J, leaving 1 base unmatched. CDR3 bases: TGTGCCAGCAGTTCACTAGCGGGAGGCTACAATGAGCAGTTCTTC. Residues: CASSSLAGGYNEQFF.

This clonotype occurred a few times. The chain has TRBV7-9 and TRBJ1-3; perhaps TRBD1 as D (6 bases). This CDR3 is built from 17 residues. The germline V gene encodes CDR1 SEHNR and CDR2 FQNEAQ (reference sequence). The germline V and J ends were trimmed by 5 bases and 1 base, with 18 bases remaining between them. CDR3 residues: CASSPRWDTMSGNTIYF. The CDR3, as DNA: TGTGCCAGCAGCCCACGATGGGACACGATGTCTGGAAACACCATATATTTT.